These 6 T cell receptor beta chains share one sample of origin, sequenced in a study of OX40 agonist ivuxolimab in advanced cancers. The data were produced by immunoSEQ multiplex PCR, yet TCRdb's version contains in-frame clones alone and is incomplete. The sample comprises fewer than 30,000 clones, about 85% of which are singletons, and around 50% rests with the top ten. The material was CD4+ or CD8+ T cells sorted from blood, obtained in a trial of the OX40 agonist ivuxolimab. The origin of the receptors is an adult with an advanced solid tumor such as melanoma, head and neck, liver or kidney cancer.

This clone was recorded once. The chain joins TRBV19 to TRBJ2-3; no reliable D call. The CDR3 is 13 residues long. Germline lookup yields CDR1 LNHDA and CDR2 SQIVND (reference sequence). V was pared by 2 bases and J by 2 bases, with 5 bases between. CDR3 sequence (DNA): TGTGCCAGTAGTATACAGCCCACAGATACGCAGTATTTT. Encoded protein: CASSIQPTDTQYF. Filled out from reference TRBV19 and TRBJ2-3, the complete variable domain reads DGGITQSPKYLFRKEGQNVTLSCEQNLNHDAMYWYRQDPGQGLRLIYYSQIVNDFQKGDIAEGYSVSREKKESFPLTVTSAQKNPTAFYLCASSIQPTDTQYFGPGTRLTVL.

The chain carries TRBV5-1 and TRBJ1-1; no reliable D call. The CDR3 totals 15 residues. V gave up 0 bases and J gave up 1 base, with 10 bases separating them. Germline CDR1 and CDR2: SGHRS and YFSETQ. The CDR3 loop reads CASSLAGRTNTEAFF. For the CDR3, the DNA is TGCGCCAGCAGCTTGGCCGGACGGACGAACACTGAAGCTTTCTTT.

The chain couples TRBV27 to TRBJ2-3; D not resolved. This CDR3 has 15 residues. Trimming removed 1 base from V and 4 bases from J, with 12 bases in between. CDR1 and CDR2 from the germline V gene are MNHEY and SMNVEV (reference sequence). CDR3 residues: CASSLLAREADTQYF. In DNA, the CDR3 is TGTGCCAGCAGTTTATTAGCCAGAGAGGCAGATACGCAGTATTTT.

This clone was recorded only once. The chain couples TRBV27 to TRBJ2-7; D is perhaps TRBD1 (6 bases). The CDR3 consists of 14 residues. Germline assignment: CDR1 MNHEY and CDR2 SMNVEV (reference sequence). V lost 3 bases and J 5 bases, leaving 14 bases between the germline ends. This chain's CDR3 is CASSFLQGTHEQYF. CDR3 DNA sequence: TGTGCCAGCAGTTTTCTACAGGGAACCCACGAGCAGTACTTC.

This chain connects TRBV20-1 to TRBJ2-7; 7 bases are a match to TRBD1. Germline values: CDR1 DFQATT, CDR2 SNEGSKA (reference sequence). The trim removed 6 bases at V and 6 bases at J, leaving 5 bases unmatched. This CDR3 contains 11 residues. Here the CDR3 DNA reads TGCAGTGCCTTCACAGGGGCCGAGCAGTACTTC. This gives the protein CSAFTGAEQYF.

The V gene is TRBV7-9, the J gene TRBJ2-5; 9 bases are a match to TRBD1. Trimming removed 5 bases from V and 4 bases from J; junction bases left unmatched: 5. This CDR3 comprises 14 residues. Germline lookup yields CDR1 SEHNR and CDR2 FQNEAQ (reference sequence). CDR3 in DNA: TGTGCCAGCAGCGATGGGACAGGGCCAGAGACCCAGTACTTC. Protein product: CASSDGTGPETQYF. The full variable domain, with the rest looked up from reference TRBV7-9 and TRBJ2-5, is DTGVSQNPRHKITKRGQNVTFRCDPISEHNRLYWYRQTLGQGPEFLTYFQNEAQLEKSRLLSDRFSAERPKGSFSTLEIQRTEQGDSAMYLCASSDGTGPETQYFGPGTRLLVL.